These 28 T cell receptor beta chains were all obtained from the same sample, sequenced in a study of blood T cell repertoires in COVID-19 (dated by TCRdb to 2020 to 2022). The method was the immunoSEQ multiplex PCR assay. As stored in TCRdb, this immuneACCESS dataset retains in-frame rearrangements with V and J assigned. A fraction of the clones does not appear; measured against another copy, unresolved V genes explain less than half of the discrepancy, and the remainder lacks a known reason. Counted in this sample were 300,000 to 400,000 clones; about 90% of them appeared once. 3% of the sample goes to the ten largest clones. The specimen was peripheral blood. All receptors come from a young woman with COVID-19, enrolled during active disease.

The chain employs TRBV5-6 and TRBJ2-1; the match to TRBD2 covers 9 bases. The V segment lost 2 bases and the J segment 0 bases; nucleotides outside the gene matches: 9. CDR3 length equals 18 residues. Germline V CDR1 and CDR2: SGHDT, YYEEEE. The CDR3 nucleotides are TGTGCCAGCAGCTTCTTCACTAGCGGGCCAAGCTCCTACAATGAGCAGTTCTTC. Protein: CASSFFTSGPSSYNEQFF. The variable domain in full, completed from reference TRBV5-6 and TRBJ2-1, reads DAGVTQSPTHLIKTRGQQVTLRCSPKSGHDTVSWYQQALGQGPQFIFQYYEEEERQRGNFPDRFSGHQFPNYSSELNVNALLLGDSALYLCASSFFTSGPSSYNEQFFGPGTRLTVL.

This clone showed up just once. J is TRBJ2-1 and V is TRBV28, with TRBD1 matching over 8 bases. After removal of 6 bases from V and 5 bases from J, the junction contained 9 bases not matched to a gene. Germline assignment: CDR1 MDHEN and CDR2 SYDVKM. The CDR3 sequence is 15 residues long. The CDR3 reads CASSPGQGRDNEQFF. In DNA form, the CDR3 reads TGTGCCAGCAGCCCCGGACAGGGTCGGGACAATGAGCAGTTCTTC.

For this clone: Other DNA sequences in this sample translate to the same CDR3. The chain links TRBV7-2 to TRBJ2-7, with a weak D call TRBD2 (6 bases). The CDR3 runs to 15 residues. The V end was cut by 1 base, the J end by 0 bases, with 10 bases between. Germline values: CDR1 SGHTA, CDR2 FQGNSA. The CDR3 protein is CASSLGTDYSYEQYF. The CDR3 nucleotides read TGTGCCAGCAGCTTAGGTACGGACTACTCCTACGAGCAGTACTTC. The full variable domain, completed using reference TRBV7-2 and TRBJ2-7, is GAGVSQSPSNKVTEKGKDVELRCDPISGHTALYWYRQSLGQGLEFLIYFQGNSAPDKSGLPSDRFSAERTGGSVSTLTIQRTQQEDSAVYLCASSLGTDYSYEQYFGPGTRLTVT.

The chain recombines TRBV5-6 with TRBJ2-3, with D uncertain. CDR3 length: 15 amino acids. V was trimmed by 0 bases and J by 2 bases, leaving 10 bases between them. Germline CDR1 SGHDT, CDR2 YYEEEE. The CDR3 is CASSLAGFITDTQYF. As DNA, the CDR3 is TGTGCCAGCAGCTTGGCGGGTTTTATCACAGATACGCAGTATTTT.

The V and J genes are TRBV9 and TRBJ2-3, with 8 bases that match TRBD2. Germline V CDR1 and CDR2: SGDLS, YYNGEE. V was pared by 0 bases and J by 10 bases, with 7 bases of the junction left unmatched. The CDR3 totals 14 residues. The DNA of the CDR3 is TGTGCCAGCAGCGTAGCGGATAGCGGGACCTCGCAGTATTTT. It codes for CASSVADSGTSQYF.

This clone was seen a single time. This chain joins TRBV4-2 and TRBJ1-4, with TRBD1 matching over 9 bases. The germline CDR1 and CDR2 sequences are LGHNA and YNFKEQ. V gave up 2 bases and J gave up 8 bases; unmatched junction bases: 6. This CDR3 comprises 15 residues. CDR3 nucleotide sequence: TGTGCCAGCAGCCAAACAGACAGGGGGGGAGAAAAACTGTTTTTT. Encoded protein: CASSQTDRGGEKLFF.

This chain joins TRBV14 and TRBJ2-5; 7 bases map to TRBD1. The CDR3 extends over 15 amino acids. Per germline, CDR1 SGHDN and CDR2 FVKESK. V was pared by 4 bases and J by 10 bases, with 15 bases of the junction left unmatched. CDR3 DNA sequence: TGTGCCAGCAGCCCGTACAGGGGTAACCAAGAGGTCCAGTACTTC. Protein: CASSPYRGNQEVQYF.

This clone appeared a single time. The CDR3, as DNA: TGTGCCAGCAGCGTAGCTGGCCAGGTACAGACCGGGGAGCTGTTTTTT. It codes for CASSVAGQVQTGELFF. J is TRBJ2-2 and V is TRBV9; D uncertain. The germline CDR1 and CDR2 sequences are SGDLS and YYNGEE. Trimming cost V 0 bases and J 5 bases, with 14 bases left between them. The CDR3 covers 16 residues. Drawing the rest from reference TRBV9 and TRBJ2-2, the complete variable domain is DSGVTQTPKHLITATGQRVTLRCSPRSGDLSVYWYQQSLDQGLQFLIQYYNGEERAKGNILERFSAQQFPDLHSELNLSSLELGDSALYFCASSVAGQVQTGELFFGEGSRLTVL.

The V gene is TRBV2, the J gene TRBJ2-1, with D perhaps TRBD1 or TRBD2 (6 bases each). Germline lookup yields CDR1 SNHLY and CDR2 FYNNEI. V shed 5 bases and J shed 0 bases, with 11 bases lying between them. The CDR3 spans 15 residues. DNA for the CDR3: TGTGCCAGCAGTCAAGGAGGGGGCTCCTACAATGAGCAGTTCTTC. It is translated as CASSQGGGSYNEQFF.

The chain carries TRBV7-9 and TRBJ1-1, with 9 bases matching TRBD1. Germline V gene data show CDR1 as SEHNR and CDR2 as FQNEAQ (reference sequence). The CDR3 runs 13 residues. The ends lost 5 bases at V and 8 bases at J; junction bases unmatched: 6. The CDR3 nucleotides read TGTGCCAGCAGCCGCACACAGGGGGCCGAAGCTTTCTTT. This encodes CASSRTQGAEAFF.

V usage is TRBV7-2 and J usage is TRBJ2-3; D remains ambiguous. Germline assignment: CDR1 SGHTA and CDR2 FQGNSA. The CDR3 spans 14 residues. V was trimmed by 1 base and J by 3 bases, leaving 8 bases between them. In DNA, the CDR3 is TGTGCCAGCAGCTTAGTTTCCCGGACAGATACGCAGTATTTT. Its translation is CASSLVSRTDTQYF. Based on the CDR3 plus reference TRBV7-2 and TRBJ2-3, the full variable domain is GAGVSQSPSNKVTEKGKDVELRCDPISGHTALYWYRQSLGQGLEFLIYFQGNSAPDKSGLPSDRFSAERTGGSVSTLTIQRTQQEDSAVYLCASSLVSRTDTQYFGPGTRLTVL.

The chain combines TRBV5-4 with TRBJ1-1; 7 bases align to TRBD1. Looked up from germline, CDR1 is SGHNT and CDR2 is YYREEE (reference sequence). J lost 3 bases, V lost 0 bases, and 5 bases had no gene match. The CDR3 runs 15 residues. The CDR3 coding sequence is TGTGCCAGCAGCTTGGACAGGGGCTCATACACTGAAGCTTTCTTT. As protein: CASSLDRGSYTEAFF.

The J gene is TRBJ2-7, the V gene TRBV21-1; the table gives TRBD1 as D, unverified against the DNA. TRBV21-1 is deemed a pseudogene. The CDR3 consists of 15 residues. The CDR3 protein is CASSLGPGTAYEQYV. The CDR3, as DNA: TGTGCCAGCAGCTTAGGCCCCGGGACAGCCTACGAGCAGTACGTC.

The J gene is TRBJ2-5, the V gene TRBV4-3; the match to TRBD2 covers 11 bases. V trimming: 5 bases; J trimming: 5 bases; junction bases outside the gene matches: 7. Germline CDR1 and CDR2: LGHNA and YSLEER. The CDR3 has 15 residues. CDR3 in DNA: TGCGCCAGCAGCGCTCTAGCGGGGGGTCTGGAGACCCAGTACTTC. This sequence encodes CASSALAGGLETQYF.

This chain connects TRBV11-2 to TRBJ2-7; 11 bases agree with TRBD2. Trimming removed 5 bases from V and 6 bases from J; junction bases left unmatched: 3. The CDR3 has 13 residues. CDR1 is SGHAT and CDR2 is FQNNGV in the germline V gene. The CDR3 is CASSTSGGPEQYF. CDR3 DNA sequence: TGTGCCAGCAGCACTAGCGGGGGTCCCGAGCAGTACTTC.

The rearrangement links TRBV15 to TRBJ2-3, with no clear D. This CDR3 region has 12 residues. V was clipped by 1 base and J by 5 bases, with 4 bases between them. The germline V gene encodes CDR1 LNHNV and CDR2 YYDKDF (reference sequence). CDR3 sequence reads: CATSRGGDTQYF. The CDR3 region has the DNA TGTGCCACCAGCAGAGGCGGAGATACGCAGTATTTT. The full variable domain, rest sourced from reference TRBV15 and TRBJ2-3, is DAMVIQNPRYQVTQFGKPVTLSCSQTLNHNVMYWYQQKSSQAPKLLFHYYDKDFNNEADTPDNFQSRRPNTSFCFLDIRSPGLGDTAMYLCATSRGGDTQYFGPGTRLTVL.

J is TRBJ2-2 and V is TRBV6-5, with 10 bases aligning to TRBD1. CDR1 and CDR2 (germline): MNHEY, SVGAGI. The V segment lost 4 bases and the J segment 6 bases; nucleotides outside the gene matches: 2. The CDR3 sequence is 14 residues long. The CDR3 DNA reads TGTGCCAGCAGTTGGACAGGGGGGGCCGGGGAGCTGTTTTTT. Amino acid sequence: CASSWTGGAGELFF.

The rearrangement joins TRBV14 to TRBJ2-1, with 10 bases lining up with TRBD2. The length of the CDR3 is 19 residues. CDR1 and CDR2 (germline): SGHDN, FVKESK. J gave up 0 bases and V 5 bases, and 13 bases lay outside the gene matches. In DNA, the CDR3 is TGTGCCAGCAGCAAAAAGCCGGGACTAGCGCGAAGCTCCTACAATGAGCAGTTCTTC. This gives the protein CASSKKPGLARSSYNEQFF.

The chain carries TRBV24-1 and TRBJ2-2; D uncertain. The germline V and J ends were trimmed by 5 bases and 1 base, with 7 bases remaining between them. Germline V lookup: CDR1 KGHDR, CDR2 SFDVKD. The CDR3 runs 14 residues. The chain's CDR3 is CATSVSVNTGELFF. The CDR3 DNA reads TGTGCCACCAGTGTTTCAGTGAACACCGGGGAGCTGTTTTTT.

As regards this clone: The junction and the germline gene differ at one end; a read error may be behind it. The chain joins TRBV27 to TRBJ1-1; D possibly corresponds to TRBD1 (5 bases). The germline V gene has CDR1 MNHEY and CDR2 SMNVEV (reference sequence). The CDR3 runs to 12 residues. The CDR3, as DNA: TGTGCCAGCAGTTTCCGTTGGGGGGGATGGGTCTTT. The encoded protein is CASSFRWGGWVF.

The chain links TRBV28 to TRBJ1-1; 7 bases are a match to TRBD1. V lost 7 bases and J lost 0; bases outside the gene matches: 5. The CDR3 length is 14 residues. Germline V gene lookup returns CDR1 MDHEN and CDR2 SYDVKM. The CDR3 spells CASNPGGLNTEAFF. The CDR3 nucleotides read TGTGCCAGCAATCCAGGGGGTTTGAACACTGAAGCTTTCTTT.

The chain uses TRBV5-1 and TRBJ2-4, with 12 bases matching TRBD2. V shed 0 bases and J 6 bases; nucleotides not matched to a gene: 4. This CDR3 region has 16 residues. Per the germline V gene, CDR1 is SGHRS and CDR2 is YFSETQ. CDR3 in DNA: TGCGCCAGCAGCTTGGGACTAGCGGGAGAGGGAAACATTCAGTACTTC. As protein: CASSLGLAGEGNIQYF.

The chain is built from TRBV9 and TRBJ1-2; 7 bases match TRBD1. Trimming took 7 bases from V and 0 from J; bases not matched to a gene: 3. The V gene's germline CDR1 is SGDLS and CDR2 YYNGEE. This CDR3 has 13 amino acids. CDR3 sequence reads: CASRQGPNYGYTF. For the CDR3, the DNA is TGTGCCAGCCGACAGGGCCCTAACTATGGCTACACCTTC. Full variable domain (rest looked up from reference TRBV9 and TRBJ1-2): DSGVTQTPKHLITATGQRVTLRCSPRSGDLSVYWYQQSLDQGLQFLIQYYNGEERAKGNILERFSAQQFPDLHSELNLSSLELGDSALYFCASRQGPNYGYTFGSGTRLTVV.

V usage is TRBV24-1 and J usage is TRBJ1-5; D is unclear. The CDR3 totals 15 residues. V shed 7 bases and J shed 5 bases, with 17 bases lying between them. Looked up from germline, CDR1 is KGHDR and CDR2 is SFDVKD. The CDR3 here is CATSDQGRLDQPQHF. As DNA, the CDR3 is TGTGCCACCAGCGACCAAGGGAGGTTAGATCAGCCCCAGCATTTT.

This clone was counted between two and nine times. V gene TRBV7-8 combines with J gene TRBJ1-2, with 10 bases lining up with TRBD1. The CDR3 is 14 amino acids. The J segment lost 4 bases and the V segment lost 4 bases, leaving 3 bases of the junction unmatched. CDR1 and CDR2 from the germline V gene are SGHVS and FQNEAQ. The CDR3 sequence: CASSWGQGSYGYTF. CDR3 bases: TGTGCCAGCAGCTGGGGACAGGGGTCCTATGGCTACACCTTC.

The chain is built from TRBV12-3 or TRBV12-4 and TRBJ1-1, with a tentative D call TRBD1 (6 bases). The CDR3 contains 13 residues. Trimming took 10 bases from V and 0 from J, leaving 12 bases between them. The CDR3 reads CAISNRVNTEAFF. The CDR3 DNA is TGTGCCATTTCTAACAGGGTGAACACTGAAGCTTTCTTT.

The count of this clone is one. The chain joins TRBV4-3 to TRBJ2-7, with D tentatively TRBD2 (7 bases). The CDR3 runs 16 residues. Deletions cut 4 bases from V and 5 bases from J, with 21 bases between. CDR1 and CDR2 from the germline V gene are LGHNA and YSLEER. The CDR3 reads CASSPLLGGAGDEQYF. CDR3 bases: TGCGCCAGCAGCCCGCTGCTGGGGGGGGCAGGGGACGAGCAGTACTTC.

In DNA form, the CDR3 reads TGTGCCAGCAGTTTCTCCCTCCGGGCTAACTATGGCTACACCTTC. It specifies CASSFSLRANYGYTF. J is TRBJ1-2 and V is TRBV28; no reliable D call. CDR1 is MDHEN, CDR2 SYDVKM, per germline. The CDR3 covers 15 residues. V was clipped by 3 bases and J by 0 bases, with 11 bases between them.